This TCR beta chain was profiled in a study of regulatory T cells in long-lasting Graves disease. CDR3-region Arm-PCR and iRepertoire HTBI primers produced the TCR beta libraries. MiXCR, run by TCRdb on the multiplex PCR reads, gives a single entry per CDR3 protein. This sample has hundreds of thousands of distinct CDR3 sequences, with about 16% found just once. Time point here: newly diagnosed GD, antithyroid drugs for less than 3 months. From PBMCs, RNA was extracted and then used to make the TCR library. The CDR3 contains 16 residues. Germline CDR1 is MDHEN and CDR2 is SYDVKM. Trimming removed 4 bases from V and 0 bases from J, with 15 bases in between. These data are also associated with another study on T cells in Graves' hyperthyroidism and ophthalmopathy. That investigation notes: First-round RT-PCR targeting the TCR CDR3 was performed with the HTBI primer set. Among clonotypes expanded in thyroid above 0.001, most were also found in blood.

The clonotype was recovered from a woman in her 30s with Graves disease. The sample was peripheral blood mononuclear cells (PBMCs), taken at new diagnosis, from a patient treated with antithyroid drugs. The V call is TRBV28, the J call TRBJ1-1; perhaps TRBD1 as D (5 bases). CDR3 DNA sequence: TGTGCCAGCAGTTCAGTTCCGGGGGAATTGAACACTGAAGCTTTCTTT. Its protein product is CASSSVPGELNTEAFF. Supplemented by reference TRBV28 and TRBJ1-1, the full variable domain reads DVKVTQSSRYLVKRTGEKVFLECVQDMDHENMFWYRQDPGLGLRLIYFSYDVKMKEKGDIPEGYSVSREKKERFSLILESASTNQTSMYLCASSSVPGELNTEAFFGQGTRLTVV.